The TCR beta chain described here comes from a study of T cell repertoires in cytomegalovirus infection. Deletions cut 4 bases from V and 6 bases from J, with 13 bases between. CDR3 length: 14 residues. From germline, CDR1 is MGHRA and CDR2 YSYEKL. With regard to this clonotype: The antigen is undetermined.

TCRdb re-called the reads through MiXCR, storing one row per CDR3 protein. The sample has fewer than 200,000 distinct CDR3 sequences, less than 25% seen once. The chain recombines TRBV4-1 with TRBJ2-1, with D possibly matching TRBD1 (6 bases). The sequence came from a human donor in good health (CMV status not recorded). Some clones in this sample may be carry-over from other donors' samples. The sample consisted of CD8+ T cells from cultured PBMCs, taken from culture after CMV antigen stimulation. The CDR3 DNA reads as TGCGCCAGCAGCCGACCTAGGGGGACCAATGAGCAGTTCTTC. It translates to CASSRPRGTNEQFF.